This T cell receptor beta chain was profiled in a study of CD4+ T cells in melanoma. Assay used: immunoSEQ multiplex PCR; TCRdb lists only in-frame clones, some missing. Seen here are 7,000 or so clones, around 68% observed once, and the top ten hold around a fifth. This clone was counted only a few times. What it binds is unknown. V lost 4 bases to trimming and J lost 5 bases, with 14 bases between them. The CDR3 is made up of 15 amino acids. Looked up from germline, CDR1 is SGHTA and CDR2 is FQGTGA. Whole-study results and caveats: In melanoma, neoantigen-specific CD4+ T cells reportedly differed in differentiation state. A reported correlation linked neoantigen-specific CD4+ T cells to CD8+, macrophage and B cell function.

The rearrangement uses TRBV7-3 and TRBJ2-2; tentative D call: TRBD2 (6 bases). Input material: cells from a culture (not recorded whether cultured in vitro). The sequence was obtained from a human donor with melanoma. The CDR3: CASSSLGGGTGELFF. Here the CDR3 DNA reads TGTGCCAGCAGCTCCCTCGGGGGTGGGACCGGGGAGCTGTTTTTT.